A single sample is the source of the 32 T cell receptor beta chains below, sequenced in a study of blood T cell repertoires in COVID-19. The method was immunoSEQ multiplex PCR; TCRdb's version includes in-frame clones alone and lacks a portion of them. This sample has 140,000 or so clones, with about four fifths found just once. Sequenced input: peripheral blood. These receptors all stem from a human donor in a cohort sampled during active COVID-19.

The V gene is TRBV9, the J gene TRBJ2-1; D remains ambiguous. The V gene lost 4 bases and the J gene lost 0 bases, with 23 bases spanning the gap. The CDR3 is 19 amino acids. Per the germline V gene, CDR1 is SGDLS and CDR2 is YYNGEE. CDR3 residues: CASSTPLEKVISSYNEQFF. The CDR3 DNA is TGTGCCAGCAGCACCCCGTTAGAAAAAGTAATAAGCTCCTACAATGAGCAGTTCTTC. Using reference TRBV9 and TRBJ2-1 for the parts outside the CDR3, the full variable domain is DSGVTQTPKHLITATGQRVTLRCSPRSGDLSVYWYQQSLDQGLQFLIQYYNGEERAKGNILERFSAQQFPDLHSELNLSSLELGDSALYFCASSTPLEKVISSYNEQFFGPGTRLTVL.

V is TRBV4-1 and J is TRBJ2-1, with 9 nucleotides matching TRBD2. J gave up 3 bases and V 0 bases, and 3 bases lay outside the gene matches. The CDR3 sequence is 16 residues long. From germline, CDR1 is MGHRA and CDR2 YSYEKL. In nucleotides, the CDR3 is TGCGCCAGCAGCCAAGATCCTAGCGGGGTCTACAATGAGCAGTTCTTC. It encodes CASSQDPSGVYNEQFF.

V is TRBV12-3 or TRBV12-4 and J is TRBJ1-2; no firm D call. V was shortened by 6 bases and J by 8 bases, with 13 bases between the two germline ends. The CDR3 runs 12 residues. The CDR3 loop reads CASSYEYRGYTF. CDR3 coding DNA: TGTGCCAGCAGCTACGAATACCGCGGCTACACCTTC.

The V and J genes are TRBV27 and TRBJ2-2; 7 bases fit TRBD1. The junction had 2 bases not matched to a gene; V was cut back by 5 bases and J by 5 bases. The CDR3 runs 13 residues. CDR1 MNHEY and CDR2 SMNVEV come from the germline V gene (reference sequence). The CDR3 bases are TGTGCCAGCAGTAGCAGGGGGACCGGGGAGCTGTTTTTT. It encodes CASSSRGTGELFF.

V and J are TRBV2 and TRBJ1-3, with D possibly matching TRBD1 (5 bases). The CDR3 length is 15 residues. Germline CDR1 SNHLY, CDR2 FYNNEI. V was clipped by 4 bases and J by 4 bases, with 14 bases between them. The CDR3 sequence: CASSGRGVDGNTIYF. CDR3 bases: TGTGCCAGCAGTGGACGGGGGGTGGACGGAAACACCATATATTTT.

The V gene is TRBV6-5, the J gene TRBJ2-7, with TRBD1 identical over 9 bases. V lost 0 bases, J lost 6 bases, and 9 bases stayed unmatched. Germline CDR1 reads MNHEY; CDR2 reads SVGAGI. The CDR3 spans 16 residues. CDR3 sequence reads: CASSYSIGQGIIEQYF. In DNA, the CDR3 is TGTGCCAGCAGTTACTCCATAGGACAGGGGATTATCGAGCAGTACTTC.

The V call is TRBV18, the J call TRBJ2-7, with TRBD1 matching 7 bases. J gave up 2 bases and V 2 bases, and 3 bases lay outside the gene matches. Per the germline V gene, CDR1 is KGHSH and CDR2 is LQKENI. This CDR3 region has 14 residues. As DNA, the CDR3 is TGTGCCAGCTCACCAAGGGGGCCCCCCTACGAGCAGTACTTC. It translates to CASSPRGPPYEQYF.

The chain recombines TRBV6-5 with TRBJ2-3, with TRBD2 as a possible D gene (7 bases). Germline CDR1 is MNHEY and CDR2 is SVGAGI. This CDR3 is 15 amino acids long. Between the trimmed V and J ends, which lost 7 bases and 5 bases, there was a span of 19 bases. The DNA of the CDR3 is TGTGCCAGCATCCCAAATCAGGGGAGGGGAGATACGCAGTATTTT. Its protein product is CASIPNQGRGDTQYF.

The chain employs TRBV6-5 and TRBJ1-5; no clear D gene. Trimming took 5 bases from V and 7 from J, leaving 18 bases between them. From germline, CDR1 is MNHEY and CDR2 SVGAGI. The CDR3 runs to 15 residues. CDR3 in amino acids: CASSRSDGGKQPQHF. In DNA form, the CDR3 reads TGTGCCAGCAGTAGAAGTGATGGAGGAAAACAGCCCCAGCATTTT.

V gene TRBV4-1 combines with J gene TRBJ1-1; D remains unclear. Germline V gene sequence: CDR1 MGHRA, CDR2 YSYEKL. This CDR3 region has 14 residues. Trimming removed 1 base at V and 0 bases at J, with 6 bases between. CDR3 amino acids: CASSQVAVNTEAFF. The CDR3 region has the DNA TGCGCCAGCAGCCAAGTTGCAGTGAACACTGAAGCTTTCTTT.

This clone was seen only a few times. This sequence joins TRBV2 and TRBJ1-2; TRBD1 agrees at 11 bases. Trimming removed 7 bases from V and 1 base from J; junction bases left unmatched: 5. CDR3 length equals 15 residues. CDR1 and CDR2 from the germline V gene are SNHLY and FYNNEI. The CDR3 coding sequence is TGTGCCAGCACCGACGGGACAGGGGGTAACTATGGCTACACCTTC. Residues: CASTDGTGGNYGYTF. Full variable domain (missing parts from reference TRBV2 and TRBJ1-2): EPEVTQTPSHQVTQMGQEVILRCVPISNHLYFYWYRQILGQKVEFLVSFYNNEISEKSEIFDDQFSVERPDGSNFTLKIRSTKLEDSAMYFCASTDGTGGNYGYTFGSGTRLTVV.

The V call is TRBV25-1, the J call TRBJ1-5; tentative D call: TRBD1 (5 bases). V was cut by 5 bases and J by 4 bases, with 6 bases left in between. The CDR3 has 12 amino acids. CDR1 is MGHDK, CDR2 SYGVNS, per germline. This chain's CDR3 is CASSRGNQPQHF. CDR3 in DNA: TGTGCCAGCAGTCGGGGGAATCAGCCCCAGCATTTT. The whole variable domain, remainder taken from reference TRBV25-1 and TRBJ1-5, is EADIYQTPRYLVIGTGKKITLECSQTMGHDKMYWYQQDPGMELHLIHYSYGVNSTEKGDLSSESTVSRIRTEHFPLTLESARPSHTSQYLCASSRGNQPQHFGDGTRLSIL.

This chain connects TRBV12-3 or TRBV12-4 to TRBJ1-5, with a tentative D call TRBD1 (5 bases). The CDR3 is made up of 11 amino acids. Between the trimmed V and J ends, which lost 5 bases and 11 bases, there was a span of 10 bases. CDR3 loop: CASSHIGAQHF. CDR3 sequence (DNA): TGTGCCAGCAGTCACATAGGGGCCCAGCATTTT.

The V and J genes are TRBV2 and TRBJ1-1, with a weak D call TRBD1 (5 bases). Trimming took off 6 bases at V and 4 bases at J, with 15 bases between the two ends. Germline V CDR1 and CDR2: SNHLY, FYNNEI. The CDR3 length is 14 residues. CDR3 DNA: TGTGCCAGCAGAGAGGACACCGGTGGCACTGAAGCTTTCTTT. It yields the protein CASREDTGGTEAFF. The full variable domain, rest sourced from reference TRBV2 and TRBJ1-1, is EPEVTQTPSHQVTQMGQEVILRCVPISNHLYFYWYRQILGQKVEFLVSFYNNEISEKSEIFDDQFSVERPDGSNFTLKIRSTKLEDSAMYFCASREDTGGTEAFFGQGTRLTVV.

V is TRBV6-6 and J is TRBJ2-5; 7 positions agree with TRBD1. The CDR3 extends over 17 amino acids. Per germline, CDR1 MNHNY and CDR2 SVGAGI (reference sequence). The V segment lost 5 bases and the J segment 4 bases; nucleotides outside the gene matches: 16. The CDR3 sequence: CASSPGQSGPTGETQYF. CDR3 sequence (DNA): TGTGCCAGCAGTCCGGGACAGTCCGGACCAACGGGAGAGACCCAGTACTTC.

This clone showed up many times. The genes are TRBV19 and TRBJ1-1; 9 nucleotides align to TRBD1. The CDR3 is made up of 14 amino acids. Germline loops: CDR1 LNHDA, CDR2 SQIVND (reference sequence). The V segment lost 5 bases and the J segment 7 bases; nucleotides outside the gene matches: 8. CDR3 bases: TGTGCCAGTAGTCCCCGGGACAGGGATGGTGAAGCTTTCTTT. Translating gives CASSPRDRDGEAFF.

The chain carries TRBV7-6 and TRBJ2-5; 10 positions match TRBD2. This CDR3 has 17 amino acids. The germline V gene encodes CDR1 SGHVS and CDR2 FNYEAQ. V shed 2 bases and J 2 bases; nucleotides not matched to a gene: 8. The CDR3 DNA follows: TGTGCCAGCAGCTTACGCCTAGCGGGGGTTAAGCAAGAGACCCAGTACTTC. Its protein product is CASSLRLAGVKQETQYF. Looking up the rest from reference TRBV7-6 and TRBJ2-5 gives the full variable domain: GAGVSQSPRYKVTKRGQDVALRCDPISGHVSLYWYRQALGQGPEFLTYFNYEAQQDKSGLPNDRFSAERPEGSISTLTIQRTEQRDSAMYRCASSLRLAGVKQETQYFGPGTRLLVL.

The chain recombines TRBV19 with TRBJ2-2; perhaps TRBD2 as D (6 bases). The CDR3 is 15 residues long. CDR1 LNHDA and CDR2 SQIVND come from the germline V gene (reference sequence). Trimming removed 7 bases at V and 4 bases at J, with 16 bases between. In DNA, the CDR3 is TGTGCCAGTACCTTTTCCGGGGGTAGCACCGGGGAGCTGTTTTTT. Protein sequence: CASTFSGGSTGELFF.

The rearrangement joins TRBV19 to TRBJ2-2; D is possibly TRBD2 (5 bases). The CDR3 has 13 residues. Germline CDR1 LNHDA, CDR2 SQIVND (reference sequence). With 1 base removed from V and 7 bases from J, the gap between germline ends came to 7 bases. The CDR3 nucleotides read TGTGCCAGTAGTATAGTGGCGGGCGGGGAGCTGTTTTTT. It yields the protein CASSIVAGGELFF.

The V and J genes are TRBV10-3 and TRBJ1-6, with 7 bases matching TRBD1. The germline V gene has CDR1 ENHRY and CDR2 SYGVKD. The CDR3 runs to 13 residues. V gave up 10 bases and J gave up 10 bases; unmatched junction bases: 10. CDR3 sequence (DNA): TGTGCCACCTCTACAGGGGAAGACTCACCCCTCCACTTT. Translation gives CATSTGEDSPLHF.

The chain recombines TRBV29-1 with TRBJ2-5, with 9 bases that match TRBD1. V shed 6 bases and J 1 base; nucleotides not matched to a gene: 6. The germline V gene has CDR1 SQVTM and CDR2 ANQGSEA. The CDR3 is 14 amino acids. The CDR3 nucleotides read TGCAGCGTACTCCGGGACAGGGCCCAAGAGACCCAGTACTTC. Its translation is CSVLRDRAQETQYF.

V usage is TRBV5-1 and J usage is TRBJ2-1; 9 nucleotides line up with TRBD2. V was clipped by 1 base and J by 8 bases; unmatched bases: 7. The CDR3 runs 15 residues. Germline V lookup: CDR1 SGHRS, CDR2 YFSETQ. The CDR3 loop is CASSLRAGGPDEQFF. The CDR3 coding sequence is TGCGCCAGCAGCTTGCGCGCGGGGGGGCCCGATGAGCAGTTCTTC.

About this clone itself: In this CDR3 the conserved last residue, phenylalanine or tryptophan, is missing, so a read error is likely. V and J are TRBV5-5 and TRBJ1-2; 10 positions agree with TRBD1. This CDR3 contains 15 residues. The trim removed 4 bases at V and 0 bases at J, leaving 3 bases unmatched. CDR1 is SGHKS and CDR2 is YYEKEE in the germline V gene (reference sequence). CDR3: CASSLTGGPNYGYTL. CDR3 DNA sequence: TGTGCCAGCAGCCTGACAGGGGGCCCTAACTATGGCTACACCCTC.

This rearrangement joins TRBV5-1 to TRBJ1-1; 9 bases are shared with TRBD1. V gave up 4 bases and J gave up 3 bases; unmatched junction bases: 4. Germline CDR1 and CDR2: SGHRS and YFSETQ. CDR3 length: 14 amino acids. The CDR3 coding sequence is TGCGCCAGCAGCCCACAGGGGGCGTACACTGAAGCTTTCTTT. It is translated as CASSPQGAYTEAFF.

The genes are TRBV10-3 and TRBJ2-2; D not resolved. Germline values: CDR1 ENHRY, CDR2 SYGVKD. The CDR3 is made up of 16 amino acids. V lost 0 bases, J lost 0 bases, and 8 bases lay in between. In DNA, the CDR3 is TGTGCCATCAGTGAGTCGGCAGGCGCGAACACCGGGGAGCTGTTTTTT. Amino acids: CAISESAGANTGELFF.

This sequence joins TRBV2 and TRBJ2-5; D is perhaps TRBD2 (6 bases). The germline V gene has CDR1 SNHLY and CDR2 FYNNEI. Trimming stripped 8 bases from V and 1 base from J, with 26 bases between. The CDR3 length is 18 residues. The CDR3 reads CASSPKRGGGILQETQYF. In nucleotides, the CDR3 is TGTGCCAGCTCCCCGAAACGGGGTGGGGGGATACTCCAAGAGACCCAGTACTTC.

The chain joins TRBV6-5 to TRBJ1-2; D is possibly TRBD1 (5 bases). Germline CDR1 and CDR2: MNHEY and SVGAGI. Between the trimmed V and J ends, which lost 6 bases and 4 bases, there was a span of 18 bases. The CDR3 runs 15 residues. The CDR3 bases are TGTGCCAGCAGGGTGGGGGGGACGGATTTCTATGGCTACACCTTC. Its protein product is CASRVGGTDFYGYTF.

The chain joins TRBV3-1 (or the pseudogene TRBV3-2) to TRBJ2-3, with TRBD2 identical over 8 bases. Germline V gene lookup returns CDR1 LGHDT and CDR2 YNNKEL (reference sequence). The trim removed 2 bases at V and 9 bases at J, leaving 7 bases unmatched. This CDR3 has 14 residues. For the CDR3, the DNA is TGTGCCAGCAGCCAAAGCGGGGGCACCCCCACGCAGTATTTT. Its protein product is CASSQSGGTPTQYF.

This clone appeared a single time. The chain couples TRBV6-5 to TRBJ1-1; 7 bases match TRBD1. Trimming cost V 5 bases and J 1 base; bases outside gene matches: 4. The CDR3 runs to 14 residues. The germline gives CDR1 MNHEY, CDR2 SVGAGI. The CDR3 sequence: CASSLRTGNTEAFF. CDR3 in DNA: TGTGCCAGCAGTCTACGGACAGGGAACACTGAAGCTTTCTTT.

The rearrangement links TRBV7-9 to TRBJ1-2, with D tentatively TRBD1 (6 bases). Germline values: CDR1 SEHNR, CDR2 FQNEAQ (reference sequence). The CDR3 extends over 15 amino acids. The V and J ends lost 1 base and 7 bases respectively, with 16 bases between them. CDR3 nucleotide sequence: TGTGCCAGCAGCTTAGGTTTAAGGGACACAAGTGGCTACACCTTC. Its translation is CASSLGLRDTSGYTF.

The chain joins TRBV19 to TRBJ1-4; TRBD1 aligns across 7 bases. Trimming cost V 9 bases and J 7 bases; bases outside gene matches: 8. Germline V gives CDR1 LNHDA, CDR2 SQIVND (reference sequence). The CDR3 spans 13 residues. CDR3 in amino acids: CASRQGVREKLFF. DNA of the CDR3: TGTGCCAGCCGACAGGGAGTTCGTGAAAAACTGTTTTTT.

This chain links TRBV2 with TRBJ1-3; D ambiguous. V lost 4 bases, J lost 4 bases, and 17 bases lay in between. This CDR3 has 16 amino acids. CDR1 is SNHLY and CDR2 is FYNNEI in the germline V gene. DNA of the CDR3: TGTGCCAGCAGTGCCAGCACCGGGTCCGAAGGAAACACCATATATTTT. This encodes CASSASTGSEGNTIYF.